Below, 14 T cell receptor beta chains from the same sample are listed, as sequenced in a study of cytomegalovirus exposure and HLA in healthy donors. Some clones are missing from TCRdb's copy, which holds only in-frame ones; the method was immunoSEQ multiplex PCR. The top ten hold 2% to 2.5% of the sample, which has about 120,000 clones, around 85% seen once. What was sequenced was PBMCs. All receptors derive from a woman between 25 and 40 years old in good health and CMV-seronegative.

The J gene is TRBJ2-1, the V gene TRBV7-8; 8 bases are shared with TRBD1. CDR1 is SGHVS and CDR2 is FQNEAQ in the germline V gene. The V segment lost 4 bases and the J segment 5 bases; nucleotides outside the gene matches: 13. The CDR3 is 17 residues long. DNA of the CDR3: TGTGCCAGCAGCTCTCAGCCCTGGACAGGGCTTCACAATGAGCAGTTCTTC. It specifies CASSSQPWTGLHNEQFF.

This rearrangement joins TRBV15 to TRBJ1-4; D not resolved. The CDR3 is made up of 14 amino acids. The germline gives CDR1 LNHNV, CDR2 YYDKDF (reference sequence). Deletions cut 3 bases from V and 8 bases from J, with 13 bases between. The DNA for the CDR3 is TGTGCCACCAGCAGTGCCCGGCCGGGGGAAAAACTGTTTTTT. It translates to CATSSARPGEKLFF.

This clone has only one observation. V and J are TRBV25-1 and TRBJ1-3; D is unresolved. V was shortened by 1 base and J by 5 bases, with 12 bases between the two germline ends. The CDR3 is 15 amino acids. The germline CDR1 and CDR2 sequences are MGHDK and SYGVNS. This chain's CDR3 is CASSEWRGIRNTIYF. The CDR3, as DNA: TGTGCCAGCAGTGAATGGAGAGGGATTCGAAACACCATATATTTT.

The J gene is TRBJ2-7, the V gene TRBV6-5; D ambiguous. CDR3 length equals 13 residues. The V end lost 3 bases, the J end lost 2 bases, and 8 bases lay between the germline ends. Germline-derived CDR1 and CDR2 are MNHEY and SVGAGI. The CDR3 is CASSYGQTYEQYF. The CDR3 nucleotides are TGTGCCAGCAGTTATGGGCAGACCTACGAGCAGTACTTC.

The V and J genes are TRBV7-2 and TRBJ2-2, with D possibly being TRBD2 (5 bases). Germline V gene data show CDR1 as SGHTA and CDR2 as FQGNSA. This CDR3 has 14 residues. Trimming took 0 bases from V and 3 from J, leaving 5 bases between them. CDR3 sequence: CASSLARDTGELFF. As DNA, the CDR3 is TGTGCCAGCAGCTTAGCGAGGGACACCGGGGAGCTGTTTTTT.

The chain uses TRBV7-3 and TRBJ2-1; tentative D call: TRBD1 (5 bases). The length of the CDR3 is 14 residues. Trimming pared 2 bases from V and 8 bases from J, leaving 13 bases between. The V gene's germline CDR1 is SGHTA and CDR2 FQGTGA. CDR3 protein: CASSLSAGSHEQFF. CDR3 nucleotides: TGTGCCAGCAGCTTATCGGCAGGGTCCCATGAGCAGTTCTTC.

In DNA, the CDR3 is TGTGCCAGCAGGACGGGACAGGGGTTTGGCACAGATACGCAGTATTTT. This gives the protein CASRTGQGFGTDTQYF. V usage is TRBV7-2 and J usage is TRBJ2-3; 10 bases match TRBD1. Trimming took 6 bases from V and 1 from J; bases not matched to a gene: 7. This CDR3 has 16 amino acids. Per the germline V gene, CDR1 is SGHTA and CDR2 is FQGNSA.

This rearrangement joins TRBV30 to TRBJ1-1; tentatively, D is TRBD1 (5 bases). This CDR3 is 12 amino acids long. CDR1 and CDR2 from the germline V gene are GTSNPN and SVGIG (reference sequence). The V gene lost 2 bases and the J gene lost 8 bases, with 12 bases spanning the gap. As DNA, the CDR3 is TGTGCCTGGAGTCAGGGAAACAGGGAAGCTTTCTTT. Its translation: CAWSQGNREAFF.

J is TRBJ2-7 and V is TRBV6-1, with D possibly being TRBD2 (5 bases). Germline assignment: CDR1 MNHNS and CDR2 SASEGT. The CDR3 covers 13 residues. V dropped 11 bases and J dropped 2 bases, with 16 bases sitting between them. The CDR3 DNA is TGTGCCGGAGGAAACGGGGTGGCCTACGAGCAGTACTTC. It specifies CAGGNGVAYEQYF.

The chain uses TRBV12-5 and TRBJ2-1; the D gene is possibly TRBD2 (6 bases). This CDR3 comprises 16 residues. Trimming cost V 7 bases and J 6 bases, with 22 bases left between them. Germline lookup yields CDR1 LGHNT and CDR2 FRNRAP. This CDR3 is CASASQPGLLVNEQFF. The CDR3 DNA sequence: TGTGCTAGTGCCTCCCAACCGGGACTCCTAGTCAATGAGCAGTTCTTC.

The chain is built from TRBV9 and TRBJ1-5; perhaps TRBD1 as D (5 bases). This CDR3 has 15 amino acids. The V end lost 3 bases, the J end lost 7 bases, and 17 bases lay between the germline ends. Germline V gene sequence: CDR1 SGDLS, CDR2 YYNGEE. The CDR3, as DNA: TGTGCCAGCAGCGATAGTCGGGGGTCACGGCAGCCCCAGCATTTT. It is translated as CASSDSRGSRQPQHF.

V is TRBV29-1 and J is TRBJ1-2, with D perhaps matching TRBD1 (5 bases). Per the germline V gene, CDR1 is SQVTM and CDR2 is ANQGSEA. V lost 6 bases and J lost 4, with 15 bases in between. The CDR3 length is 13 residues. The CDR3 is CSVAEGVGYGYTF. The CDR3 DNA sequence: TGCAGCGTGGCCGAAGGGGTGGGCTATGGCTACACCTTC.

This rearrangement joins TRBV27 to TRBJ2-1, with TRBD2 matching 12 bases. The CDR3 has 15 residues. The J segment lost 4 bases and the V segment lost 2 bases, leaving 0 bases of the junction unmatched. Germline CDR1 reads MNHEY; CDR2 reads SMNVEV (reference sequence). The CDR3, as DNA: TGTGCCAGCAGTTTAACTAGCGGGGGGTACAATGAGCAGTTCTTC. Protein: CASSLTSGGYNEQFF.

The CDR3 spells CASSSLGQGYDEQYF. CDR3 nucleotide sequence: TGTGCCAGCTCTTCCCTCGGACAGGGCTACGACGAGCAGTACTTC. This chain connects TRBV2 to TRBJ2-7; TRBD1 agrees at 8 bases. Germline trimming cut 8 bases from V and 5 bases from J; bases unmatched to any gene: 14. This CDR3 has 15 amino acids. Per the germline V gene, CDR1 is SNHLY and CDR2 is FYNNEI.